These 8 T cell receptor beta chains originate from one sample sequenced in a study of blood T cells in healthy people across ages. Using a J-beta primer mix together with a sample-barcoded 5' primer, a second PCR was run for roughly 6 to 12 cycles. Via MiXCR, TCRdb re-called the 5' RACE reads, giving one row per CDR3 protein. The table shows 800,000 to 1,300,000 distinct CDR3 sequences, with 20% to 25% occurring only once. Separately, the same data were catalogued under a study of T cells of mothers and their children.

The sample taken for sequencing was blood. These receptors were taken from a girl aged 2 to 10 in good health.

A remark on this clonotype: At one boundary the junction diverges from the germline segment, which might be a read error. The CDR3, as DNA: TGCGCCAGCAGTTTCGGGGCGGGAGTTTACGAGCAGTACTTC. Translated, it gives CASSFGAGVYEQYF. The chain carries TRBV12-3 or TRBV12-4 and TRBJ2-7, with TRBD2 identical over 7 bases. The CDR3 length is 14 residues.

The chain employs TRBV15 and TRBJ2-5, with TRBD1 as a possible D gene (5 bases). Germline V CDR1 and CDR2: LNHNV, YYDKDF (reference sequence). The CDR3 runs to 15 residues. V shed 1 base and J shed 3 bases, with 12 bases lying between them. CDR3: CATSRVDVTEETQYF. In DNA form, the CDR3 reads TGTGCCACCAGCAGAGTTGACGTGACAGAAGAGACCCAGTACTTC. Full variable domain (outside the CDR3, taken from reference TRBV15 and TRBJ2-5): DAMVIQNPRYQVTQFGKPVTLSCSQTLNHNVMYWYQQKSSQAPKLLFHYYDKDFNNEADTPDNFQSRRPNTSFCFLDIRSPGLGDTAMYLCATSRVDVTEETQYFGPGTRLLVL.

In this sample, this clonotype turned up a few times. The J gene is TRBJ2-7, the V gene TRBV13, with D perhaps matching TRBD1 (6 bases). CDR3 length equals 14 residues. Germline values: CDR1 PRHDT, CDR2 FYEKMQ (reference sequence). The V gene lost 0 bases and the J gene lost 4 bases, with 10 bases spanning the gap. The CDR3 sequence: CASSLGRGFYEQYF. CDR3 coding DNA: TGTGCCAGCAGCTTAGGCAGGGGATTTTACGAGCAGTACTTC.

This clonotype appeared a few times. The chain carries TRBV29-1 and TRBJ2-6; D gene ambiguous. Trimming pared 6 bases from V and 0 bases from J, leaving 12 bases between. The CDR3 has 15 residues. Germline CDR1 SQVTM, CDR2 ANQGSEA. The CDR3 region is CSVPSWSSGANVLTF. The CDR3 nucleotides read TGCAGCGTGCCTTCTTGGAGCTCTGGGGCCAACGTCCTGACTTTC.

This clonotype was recorded a few times. The rearrangement links TRBV7-9 to TRBJ2-4, with 7 bases lining up with TRBD1. The germline V gene encodes CDR1 SEHNR and CDR2 FQNEAQ (reference sequence). CDR3 length: 20 amino acids. The V gene end was trimmed by 4 bases and the J gene end by 0 bases; junction bases not matched to a gene: 18. CDR3 in DNA: TGTGCCAGCAGCTCGGAGGACAGGAGAAAACTTTTGGGAGCCAAAAACATTCAGTACTTC. This sequence encodes CASSSEDRRKLLGAKNIQYF.

A note on this clonotype: Compared with germline, one end of the junction differs, possibly owing to a read error. The chain employs TRBV28 and TRBJ2-4; no firm D call. The germline V gene has CDR1 MDHEN and CDR2 SYDVKM. CDR3 length: 12 amino acids. The CDR3 reads CASMSGENNQYF. The DNA for the CDR3 is TGTGCCAGCATGTCTGGGGAAAACAATCAGTACTTC. Complete variable domain (other parts from reference TRBV28 and TRBJ2-4): DVKVTQSSRYLVKRTGEKVFLECVQDMDHENMFWYRQDPGLGLRLIYFSYDVKMKEKGDIPEGYSVSREKKERFSLILESASTNQTSMYLCASMSGENNQYFGAGTRLSVL.

J is TRBJ2-3 and V is TRBV28; TRBD1 aligns across 7 bases. V gave up 4 bases and J gave up 2 bases; unmatched junction bases: 6. CDR3 length equals 15 residues. Germline CDR1 reads MDHEN; CDR2 reads SYDVKM. CDR3: CASSSDRAFTDTQYF. CDR3 bases: TGTGCCAGCAGTTCCGACAGGGCTTTCACAGATACGCAGTATTTT.

CDR3: CSARGLQISGEQYF. CDR3 DNA: TGCAGTGCTAGAGGTTTGCAGATATCAGGCGAGCAGTACTTC. This chain uses TRBV20-1 with TRBJ2-7, with D hard to call. Trimming removed 1 base at V and 6 bases at J, with 16 bases between. Germline V lookup: CDR1 DFQATT, CDR2 SNEGSKA (reference sequence). The length of the CDR3 is 14 residues.